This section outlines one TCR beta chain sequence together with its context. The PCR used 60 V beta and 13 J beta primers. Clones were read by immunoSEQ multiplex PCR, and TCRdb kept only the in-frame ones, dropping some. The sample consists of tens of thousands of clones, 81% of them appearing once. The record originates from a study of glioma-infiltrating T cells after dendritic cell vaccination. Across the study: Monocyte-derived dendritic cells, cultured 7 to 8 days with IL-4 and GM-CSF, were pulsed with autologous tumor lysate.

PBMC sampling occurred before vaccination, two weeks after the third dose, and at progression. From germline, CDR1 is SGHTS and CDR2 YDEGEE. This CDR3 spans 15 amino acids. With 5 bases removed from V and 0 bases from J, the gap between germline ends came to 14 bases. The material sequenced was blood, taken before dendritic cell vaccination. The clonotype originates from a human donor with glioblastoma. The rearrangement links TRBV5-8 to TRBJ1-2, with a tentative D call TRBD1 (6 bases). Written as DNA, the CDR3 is TGTGCCAGCAGATCAGGGGTCTCAGCTAACTATGGCTACACCTTC. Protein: CASRSGVSANYGYTF.